This T cell receptor (beta chain) is from a study of blood T cells in healthy people across ages. Study outcomes and limitations: Greater diversity and more naive CD4+ cells were seen in long-lived donors than in aged donors.

Each sample had at least 6 million PBMCs isolated. This clonotype was counted only a few times. Antigen specificity is unknown. Primed by a sample-barcoded 5' primer and a J-beta primer mix, a second PCR proceeded for 7 to 11 cycles. TCRdb re-called the 5' RACE reads with MiXCR, one entry per CDR3 protein. There are about 280,000 distinct CDR3 sequences in the sample; 27% occur only once, and approximately 30% lies in the top ten. Material: blood. The sequence came from a woman in her seventies in good health.

CDR3 DNA: TGTGCCACCAGCAGAGATCCCCTGGACAGTCCGAGCTCCTACAATGAGCAGTTCTTC. It codes for CATSRDPLDSPSSYNEQFF. The chain couples TRBV15 to TRBJ2-1, with D perhaps TRBD1 (6 bases). Trimming removed 0 bases at V and 0 bases at J, with 18 bases between. The V gene's germline CDR1 is LNHNV and CDR2 YYDKDF (reference sequence). This CDR3 is 19 amino acids long.